This T cell receptor beta chain was found in a study of vaccination effects on CD4 cells after COVID-19. General study points: Only 1 of 255 vaccine-induced clones from healthy vaccinees cross-reacted with common cold coronaviruses.

Within the ViraFEST assay, antigen-specific CD4+ T cells underwent expansion with viral peptide pools prior to sequencing. When about ten days of culture had elapsed, CD4+ T cells were isolated. Nucleocapsid antibodies stayed negative before and after vaccination, showing no earlier SARS-CoV-2 infection. PBMC cultures contained two million cells per well, 9.5 to 10 IU/ml IL-2 and 10 ug/ml peptides. IL-2 medium was substituted for half the medium on days 3 and 7. This CDR3 contains 13 residues. V was pared by 7 bases and J by 1 base, with 11 bases between. The germline gives CDR1 MNHEY, CDR2 SVGAGI. Clones were sequenced by immunoSEQ multiplex PCR, and TCRdb holds only the in-frame ones, with some missing. The sample shows roughly 50,000 clones, approximately 75% of them seen only once. Turning to this clone: Antigen specificity is unknown.

The receptor's source is a human donor who received a COVID-19 vaccine. The source was CD4+ T cells from PBMCs cultured with HCoV-OC43 spike peptides, collected before COVID-19 vaccination. Subset denoted: HCoV-OC43 spike overlapping peptide pool stimulation. The chain uses TRBV6-5 and TRBJ2-7; D is ambiguous. CDR3 amino acids: CASNGLNSYEQYV. The DNA of the CDR3 is TGTGCCAGCAATGGGCTCAATTCCTACGAGCAGTACGTC.